This is a list of T cell receptor beta chains from one sample in a study of cytomegalovirus exposure and HLA in healthy donors. Produced via immunoSEQ multiplex PCR; TCRdb's table is partial and in-frame only. In the table there are about 160,000 clones, just under 90% of which are singletons. The sample comprised PBMCs. These receptors were collected from a man aged 18 to 30 in good health and CMV-seropositive. CDR3s leave out the opening cysteine and the closing phenylalanine or tryptophan. The order of the fields is V gene, clone size, CDR3 protein. Where a row states a size, it is once, few, many or the class of an expanded clone; other rows omit it.

TRBV2 - ASNYYNEQF
TRBV5-1 - ASSMGLAEETQY
TRBV6-1 - ASKLELTSYNEQF
TRBV6-5 few ASYSWGDNYGYT
TRBV7-9 once ASSPSRGLAGRADTQY
TRBV6-1 few ASSEDYQGEQF
TRBV5-1 - ASSARPGGTEAF
TRBV29-1 - SGSGGEDSDTDTQY
TRBV18 - ASSPLDLAGNSYEQY
TRBV28 - ASSWAGPLEQF
TRBV27 - ASRLLAGGVYEQY
TRBV28 - ASSPLFSGANVLT
TRBV11-3 - ASSRIKEEQF
TRBV19 - ASTRGGTGGGGRATGELF
TRBV19 - ASSIDPGQGTDTQY
TRBV5-4 - ASSLRGPIAGGRTQY
TRBV11-2 - ASSHELDTQY
TRBV30 - AWSPGFEGQPQH
TRBV2 - ASLEELSDTQY
TRBV10-3 - AISGGPQGYNEQF
TRBV29-1 - SGGLAQDTEAF
TRBV18 - ASHRTGDTIY
TRBV30 few AWRGQGGKLF
TRBV5-1 once ASSLALAGEFEQF
TRBV18 - ASSPQDSSGANVLT
TRBV10-3 - AIRGDRDTYEQY